This TCR beta chain emerged from a study of cytotoxic CD8 clonotypes in ibrutinib-treated CLL. Data came from immunoSEQ multiplex PCR; TCRdb stores just in-frame clones and leaves some out. The sample gives 150,000 to 200,000 clones, about four fifths of which show up once; roughly 4.6% is in the top ten. The sequences come from PBMCs, collected after 24 months of ibrutinib treatment. The sequence was collected from a human donor with chronic lymphocytic leukemia.

DNA for the CDR3: TGTGCCAGCAGCCCGAGACCCAGACAGGGGATGAACACTGAAGCTTTCTTT. This translates into CASSPRPRQGMNTEAFF. This rearrangement joins TRBV11-2 to TRBJ1-1; 8 bases line up with TRBD1. CDR3 size: 17 residues. Losses at the gene ends were 5 bases for V and 0 bases for J; bases not matched to a gene: 11. Per the germline V gene, CDR1 is SGHAT and CDR2 is FQNNGV.